Given below is one TCR beta chain in context. The data stem from a study of blood T cell repertoires in COVID-19. Study in general: PBMCs, B-cell-depleted T cells, or T cells provided the cDNA or gDNA that made up the material.

Seattle cases were enrolled at active infection and followed longitudinally. Original analysis: Reference gene primer amplification yielded estimated nucleated cell counts. The table came from immunoSEQ multiplex PCR; TCRdb's copy has only in-frame clones and leaves some out. V, J and clone size are taken as reported in that table, and D and trimming were inferred from the DNA itself. The repertoire holds some 200,000 clones, 87% seen once, with approximately 13% in the top ten. Germline V lookup: CDR1 SNHLY, CDR2 FYNNEI. There are 16 residues in the CDR3. Trimming cost V 4 bases and J 6 bases; bases outside gene matches: 9.

What was sequenced was peripheral blood. The chain is built from TRBV2 and TRBJ2-7; 13 bases align to TRBD2. This TCR was sampled from a woman in her sixties or seventies with COVID-19, enrolled during active disease. CDR3 DNA sequence: TGTGCCAGCAGTGGGTGGACTAGCGGGAGTAGGCGCGAGCAGTACTTC. Protein sequence: CASSGWTSGSRREQYF.